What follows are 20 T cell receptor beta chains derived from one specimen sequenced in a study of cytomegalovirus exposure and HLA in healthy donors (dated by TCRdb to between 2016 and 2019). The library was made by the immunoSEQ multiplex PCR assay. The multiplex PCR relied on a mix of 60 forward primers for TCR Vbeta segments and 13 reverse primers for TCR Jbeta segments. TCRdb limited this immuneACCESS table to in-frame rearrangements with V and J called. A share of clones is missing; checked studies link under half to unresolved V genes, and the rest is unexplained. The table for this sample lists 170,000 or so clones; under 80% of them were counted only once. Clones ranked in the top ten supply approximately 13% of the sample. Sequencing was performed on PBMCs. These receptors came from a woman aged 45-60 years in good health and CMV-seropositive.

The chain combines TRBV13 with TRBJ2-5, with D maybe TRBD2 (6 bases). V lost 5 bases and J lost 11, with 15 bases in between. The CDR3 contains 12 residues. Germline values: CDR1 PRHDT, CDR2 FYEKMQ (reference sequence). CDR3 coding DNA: TGTGCCAGCAGCCCCAACCGGGGGAAGCAGTACTTC. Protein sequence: CASSPNRGKQYF.

This chain's CDR3 is CAISEPDFITHTEAFF. The CDR3 DNA sequence: TGTGCCATCAGTGAGCCGGACTTCATTACCCACACTGAAGCTTTCTTT. The chain combines TRBV10-3 with TRBJ1-1; no clear D. V was cut by 2 bases and J by 3 bases, with 16 bases left in between. Germline-derived CDR1 and CDR2 are ENHRY and SYGVKD. This CDR3 comprises 16 residues.

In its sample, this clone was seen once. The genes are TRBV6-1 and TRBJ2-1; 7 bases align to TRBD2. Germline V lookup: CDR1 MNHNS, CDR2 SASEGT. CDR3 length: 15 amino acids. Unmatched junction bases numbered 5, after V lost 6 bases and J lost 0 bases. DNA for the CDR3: TGTGCCAGCAGCTCGGGGGGAAGCTCCTACAATGAGCAGTTCTTC. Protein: CASSSGGSSYNEQFF.

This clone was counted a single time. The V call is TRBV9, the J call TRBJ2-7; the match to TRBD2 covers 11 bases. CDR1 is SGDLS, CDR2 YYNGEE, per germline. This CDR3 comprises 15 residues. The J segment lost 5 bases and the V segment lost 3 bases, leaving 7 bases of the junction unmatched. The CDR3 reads CASSDSGGAVNEQYF. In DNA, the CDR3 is TGTGCCAGCAGCGATAGCGGGGGGGCCGTGAACGAGCAGTACTTC. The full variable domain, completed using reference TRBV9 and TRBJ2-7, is DSGVTQTPKHLITATGQRVTLRCSPRSGDLSVYWYQQSLDQGLQFLIQYYNGEERAKGNILERFSAQQFPDLHSELNLSSLELGDSALYFCASSDSGGAVNEQYFGPGTRLTVT.

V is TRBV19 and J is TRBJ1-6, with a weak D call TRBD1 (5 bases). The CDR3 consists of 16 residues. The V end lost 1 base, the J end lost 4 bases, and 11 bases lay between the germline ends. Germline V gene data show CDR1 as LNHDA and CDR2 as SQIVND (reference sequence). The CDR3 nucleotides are TGTGCCAGTAGTATAGTCGGGGGTTCTTATAATTCACCCCTCCACTTT. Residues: CASSIVGGSYNSPLHF. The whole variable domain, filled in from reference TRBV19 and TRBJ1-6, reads DGGITQSPKYLFRKEGQNVTLSCEQNLNHDAMYWYRQDPGQGLRLIYYSQIVNDFQKGDIAEGYSVSREKKESFPLTVTSAQKNPTAFYLCASSIVGGSYNSPLHFGNGTRLTVT.

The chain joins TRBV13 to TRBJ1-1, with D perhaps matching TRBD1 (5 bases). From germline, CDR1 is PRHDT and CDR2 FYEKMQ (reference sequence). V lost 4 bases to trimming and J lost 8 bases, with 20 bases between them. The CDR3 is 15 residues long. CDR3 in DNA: TGTGCCAGCAGCTCCGGGGGTGGGGGATACAGGGAAGCTTTCTTT. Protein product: CASSSGGGGYREAFF.

The CDR3 loop is CASSTRPKYTGETQYF. As DNA, the CDR3 is TGTGCCAGTAGTACAAGGCCCAAATATACAGGGGAGACCCAGTACTTC. This rearrangement joins TRBV19 to TRBJ2-5, with D tentatively TRBD1 (6 bases). The CDR3 length is 16 residues. CDR1 and CDR2 from the germline V gene are LNHDA and SQIVND (reference sequence). V lost 4 bases, J lost 5 bases, and 20 bases lay in between.

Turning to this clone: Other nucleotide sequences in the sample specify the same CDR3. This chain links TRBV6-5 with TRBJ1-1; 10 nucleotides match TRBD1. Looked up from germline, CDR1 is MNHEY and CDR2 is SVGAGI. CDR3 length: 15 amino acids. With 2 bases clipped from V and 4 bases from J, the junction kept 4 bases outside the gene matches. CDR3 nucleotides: TGTGCCAGCAGTTACGGGCGGACAGGGGGCACTGAAGCTTTCTTT. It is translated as CASSYGRTGGTEAFF.

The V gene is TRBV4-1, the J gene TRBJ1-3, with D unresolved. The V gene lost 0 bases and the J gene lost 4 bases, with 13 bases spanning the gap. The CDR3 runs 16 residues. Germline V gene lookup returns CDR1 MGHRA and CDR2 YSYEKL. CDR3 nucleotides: TGCGCCAGCAGCCAAGATCGCGGGTTCGGAGGAAACACCATATATTTT. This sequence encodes CASSQDRGFGGNTIYF.

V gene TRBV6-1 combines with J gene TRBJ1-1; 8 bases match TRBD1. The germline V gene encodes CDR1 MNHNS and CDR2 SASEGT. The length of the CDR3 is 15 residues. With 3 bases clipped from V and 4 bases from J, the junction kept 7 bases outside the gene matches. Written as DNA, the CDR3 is TGTGCCAGCAGTGACCTAACTACAGGGGGCACTGAAGCTTTCTTT. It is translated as CASSDLTTGGTEAFF.

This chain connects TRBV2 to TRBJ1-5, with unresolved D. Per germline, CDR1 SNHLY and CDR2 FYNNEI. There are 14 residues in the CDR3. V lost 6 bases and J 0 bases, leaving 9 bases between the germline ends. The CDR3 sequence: CASSVSLSNQPQHF. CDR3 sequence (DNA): TGTGCCAGCAGCGTCAGTCTTAGCAATCAGCCCCAGCATTTT.

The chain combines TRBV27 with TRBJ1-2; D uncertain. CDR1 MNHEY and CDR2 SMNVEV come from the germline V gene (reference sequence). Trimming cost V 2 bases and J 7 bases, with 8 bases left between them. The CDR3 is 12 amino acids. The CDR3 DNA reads TGTGCCAGCAGTTTAAGTGGCTTTGGCTACACCTTC. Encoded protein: CASSLSGFGYTF.

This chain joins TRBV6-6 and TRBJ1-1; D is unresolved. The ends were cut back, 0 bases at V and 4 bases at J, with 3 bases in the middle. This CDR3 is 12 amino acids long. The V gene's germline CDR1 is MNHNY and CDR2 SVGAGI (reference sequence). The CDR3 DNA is TGTGCCAGCAGTTACTCCGTCACTGAAGCTTTCTTT. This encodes CASSYSVTEAFF.

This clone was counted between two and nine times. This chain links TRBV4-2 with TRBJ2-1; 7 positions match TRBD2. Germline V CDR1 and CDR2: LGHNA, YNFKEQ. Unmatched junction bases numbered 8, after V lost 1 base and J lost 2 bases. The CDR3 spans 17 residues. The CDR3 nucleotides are TGTGCCAGCAGCCAAGTAGGTGCGGGGGACCCCTACAATGAGCAGTTCTTC. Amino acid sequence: CASSQVGAGDPYNEQFF.

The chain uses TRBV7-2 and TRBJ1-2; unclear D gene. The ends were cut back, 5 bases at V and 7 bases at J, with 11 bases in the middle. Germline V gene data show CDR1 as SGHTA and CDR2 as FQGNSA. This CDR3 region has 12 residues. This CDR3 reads CASSLSLSGYTF. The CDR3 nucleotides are TGTGCCAGCAGCCTTTCTCTATCTGGCTACACCTTC.

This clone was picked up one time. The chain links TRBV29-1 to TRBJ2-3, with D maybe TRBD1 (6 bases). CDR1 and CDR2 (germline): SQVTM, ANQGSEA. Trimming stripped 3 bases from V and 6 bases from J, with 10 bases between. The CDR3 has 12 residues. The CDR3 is CSVERDIDTQYF. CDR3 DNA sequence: TGCAGCGTTGAGAGGGACATCGATACGCAGTATTTT.

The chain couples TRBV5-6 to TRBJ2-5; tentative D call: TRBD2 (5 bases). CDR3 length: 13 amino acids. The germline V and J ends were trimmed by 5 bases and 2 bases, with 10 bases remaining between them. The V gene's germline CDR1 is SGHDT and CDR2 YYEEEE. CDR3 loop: CASRRTGQETQYF. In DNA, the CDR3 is TGTGCCAGCAGGAGGACGGGGCAAGAGACCCAGTACTTC.

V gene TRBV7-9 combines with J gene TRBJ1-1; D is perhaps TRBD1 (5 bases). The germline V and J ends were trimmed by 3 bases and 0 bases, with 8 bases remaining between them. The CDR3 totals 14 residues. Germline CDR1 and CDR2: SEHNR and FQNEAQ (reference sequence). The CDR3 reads CASSFRQMNTEAFF. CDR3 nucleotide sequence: TGTGCCAGCAGCTTTAGACAGATGAACACTGAAGCTTTCTTT.

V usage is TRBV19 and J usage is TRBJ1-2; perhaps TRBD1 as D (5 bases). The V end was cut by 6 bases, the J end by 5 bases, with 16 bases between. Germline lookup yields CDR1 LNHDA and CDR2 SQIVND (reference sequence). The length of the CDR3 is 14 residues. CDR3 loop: CASRSGGGAYGYTF. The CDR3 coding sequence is TGTGCCAGTAGATCCGGGGGAGGCGCATATGGCTACACCTTC. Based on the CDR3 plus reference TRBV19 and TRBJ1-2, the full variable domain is DGGITQSPKYLFRKEGQNVTLSCEQNLNHDAMYWYRQDPGQGLRLIYYSQIVNDFQKGDIAEGYSVSREKKESFPLTVTSAQKNPTAFYLCASRSGGGAYGYTFGSGTRLTVV.

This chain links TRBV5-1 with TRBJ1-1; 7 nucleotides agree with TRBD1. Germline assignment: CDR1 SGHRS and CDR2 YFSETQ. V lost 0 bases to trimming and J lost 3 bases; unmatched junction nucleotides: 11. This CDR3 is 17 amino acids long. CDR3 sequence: CASSLAAIQGRYTEAFF. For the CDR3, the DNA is TGCGCCAGCAGCTTGGCCGCGATACAGGGGCGGTACACTGAAGCTTTCTTT. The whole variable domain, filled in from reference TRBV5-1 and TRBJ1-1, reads KAGVTQTPRYLIKTRGQQVTLSCSPISGHRSVSWYQQTPGQGLQFLFEYFSETQRNKGNFPGRFSGRQFSNSRSEMNVSTLELGDSALYLCASSLAAIQGRYTEAFFGQGTRLTVV.